This T cell receptor (beta chain) came from a study of T-cell reconstitution after alpha-beta-depleted transplantation in children (dated by TCRdb to the mid-2010s). The study in broad terms: Using TCR repertoire profiling, the study followed T-cell immune reconstitution in a quantitative way in children after TCRalphabeta/CD19-depleted allogeneic hematopoietic cell transplantation.

Note on this clonotype: Its antigen target is currently unknown. Base-call qualities are not available, and no considerably larger clone is one nucleotide away.

The V end loses 6 bases and the J end loses 1 base, and a stretch of 10 bases separates them. Including cysteine and phenylalanine, the CDR3 has 14 amino acids. The CDR3 DNA has 42 bases and is translated from base 1. Receptors were amplified or captured by PCR. The data were produced on an Illumina HiSeq 2500. TCR libraries were prepared with molecular barcoding, using unique molecular identifiers to normalize TCRbeta repertoire quantification. TCRdb passed the public sequencing reads through fastp at Q25 and MiXCR, retaining productive beta sequences. Each record represents a unique CDR3 protein, reported with the most common genes and DNA among its rows. The sample table holds about 350,000 distinct CDR3 sequences, of which approximately 12% were seen once. Jointly, the top ten make up about 3.9% of the sample.

The chain uses TRBV12-3 or TRBV12-4 and TRBJ1-5; the D segment cannot be called with confidence. The receptor's source is a human donor who donated a stem cell graft to a child with Fanconi anemia. The input for sequencing was PBMCs, taken from the stem cell graft. The CDR3 corresponds to CASRGLGSNQPQHF. The DNA sequence is as follows: TGTGCCAGCAGGGGATTGGGCAGCAATCAGCCCCAGCATTTT.